The entry that follows covers one T cell receptor beta chain sequence. What it binds is not known. Samples underwent the assay at deep level. The data were produced by immunoSEQ multiplex PCR, yet TCRdb's version contains in-frame clones alone and is incomplete. The sample comprises some 2.4 million clones, 90% to 95% of which are singletons, and roughly 0.36% rests with the top ten. The data derive from a study of shared clonotypes between healthy human individuals. Study-level background: Researchers assigned three CD4 naive, three CD4 memory, two CD8 naive and one CD8 memory plate to each donor. Findings of the study overall: Large sequencing depth failed to make sorted-subset sequencing complete, rarefaction showed.

V was pared by 4 bases and J by 4 bases, with 20 bases between. The CDR3 is made up of 17 amino acids. Germline loops: CDR1 SGDLS, CDR2 YYNGEE. V and J are TRBV9 and TRBJ2-2, with D possibly TRBD2 on 5 matching bases. The material sequenced was naive CD4+ T cells from PBMCs. As for subset: CD45RA+ positively selected. The TCR comes from a young man in good health. Some clones in this sample may be carry-over from other donors' samples. This CDR3 is CASSSPLGPRGTGELFF. DNA for the CDR3: TGTGCCAGCAGCTCCCCCCTAGGGCCACGGGGCACCGGGGAGCTGTTTTTT. Using reference TRBV9 and TRBJ2-2 for the parts outside the CDR3, the full variable domain is DSGVTQTPKHLITATGQRVTLRCSPRSGDLSVYWYQQSLDQGLQFLIQYYNGEERAKGNILERFSAQQFPDLHSELNLSSLELGDSALYFCASSSPLGPRGTGELFFGEGSRLTVL.